This T cell receptor beta chain came from a study of Ad26.COV2.S vaccination and SARS-CoV-2 variants. Overall study results and limits: Substantial breadth in spike-specific CD8+ and CD4+ T cell responses was reportedly seen after vaccination.

A remark on this clone: No antigen is known for it.

Treatment indicated: approximately 18 received Ad26.COV2.S at low or high dose, single or two shots; five or six received placebo; per-sample allocation not given. It was on day 63 after the first vaccine or placebo injection that samples were taken. The CDR3 extends over 15 amino acids. Germline assignment: CDR1 SNHLY and CDR2 FYNNEI. Trimming cost V 2 bases and J 5 bases, with 14 bases left between them. TCRdb's table, derived via immunoSEQ multiplex PCR, lists solely in-frame clones and lacks some. Of some 500,000 clones listed, 89% are singletons. The rearrangement uses TRBV2 and TRBJ2-3, with D perhaps matching TRBD1 (6 bases). The sequencing used peripheral blood, collected in a trial of Ad26.COV2.S vaccine versus placebo. The sequence was obtained from a person between 18 and 59 years old who received the Ad26.COV2.S COVID-19 vaccine or a placebo. CDR3 in DNA: TGTGCCAGCAGTGAAATGGCAGGGGAAATAGATACGCAGTATTTT. Its protein is CASSEMAGEIDTQYF. Supplemented by reference TRBV2 and TRBJ2-3, the full variable domain reads EPEVTQTPSHQVTQMGQEVILRCVPISNHLYFYWYRQILGQKVEFLVSFYNNEISEKSEIFDDQFSVERPDGSNFTLKIRSTKLEDSAMYFCASSEMAGEIDTQYFGPGTRLTVL.